This T cell receptor beta chain derives from a study of shared clonotypes between healthy human individuals. Study context: Per donor, CD8 memory used one plate, CD8 naive used two, CD4 memory used three and CD4 naive used three. Overall study findings and caveats: It was only blood that was sampled, and tissue repertoires likely differ. Sharing across several donors was seen in 4% to 6.5% of naive CD4 clonotypes.

Terminally differentiated effector memory CD45RA+ cells were excluded from the naive CD8 cells, which were CD45RO-negative and positively selected for CCR7. Across several immunoSEQ plates, the genomic DNA of each subset was split evenly. Measured with immunoSEQ multiplex PCR; TCRdb has only the in-frame clones, and not every one. The table records about 2,100,000 clones, about 93% of them present only once. For this clone: What it recognizes is unknown.

The ends lost 5 bases at V and 3 bases at J; junction bases unmatched: 4. This CDR3 contains 16 residues. The V gene's germline CDR1 is SGHTA and CDR2 FQGNSA. This chain links TRBV7-2 with TRBJ2-7, with 16 bases that match TRBD2. This receptor was taken from a man between 18 and 29 years old in good health. Some clones in this sample may be carry-over from other donors' samples. Sequenced: naive CD8+ T cells from PBMCs. The CDR3 DNA is TGTGCCAGCAGCCCGGGACTAGCGGGAGGGCACTACGAGCAGTACTTC. Its translation is CASSPGLAGGHYEQYF.